What follows are 6 T cell receptor beta chains derived from one specimen sequenced in a study of response to subunit inactivated influenza vaccine. TCRdb called the RT-PCR reads again in MiXCR, with one record for every CDR3 protein. The repertoire consists of fewer than 700,000 distinct CDR3 sequences, with around 13% occurring once and the leading ten covering around 13%. The sequenced sample was PBMCs from blood, obtained more than 35 days after vaccination. The source of these receptors is a man in his fifties who received an inactivated influenza vaccine.

The table lists this clonotype with many counts. The V call is TRBV29-1, the J call TRBJ2-3, with TRBD2 matching over 9 bases. The CDR3 is made up of 15 amino acids. Per the germline V gene, CDR1 is SQVTM and CDR2 is ANQGSEA. V was pared by 0 bases and J by 3 bases, with 4 bases of the junction left unmatched. In DNA, the CDR3 is TGCAGCGTTGAAGACCGCGGGGGGGGTACAGATACGCAGTATTTT. Protein sequence: CSVEDRGGGTDTQYF.

The chain uses TRBV10-3 and TRBJ1-1, with 7 nucleotides matching TRBD1. The trim removed 6 bases at V and 3 bases at J, leaving 4 bases unmatched. The CDR3 length is 13 residues. Germline assignment: CDR1 ENHRY and CDR2 SYGVKD. The CDR3 is CAISPDRDTEAFF. CDR3 DNA sequence: TGTGCCATCAGCCCAGACAGGGACACTGAAGCTTTCTTT.

With regard to this clonotype: At one boundary the junction diverges from the germline segment, which might be a read error. This chain uses TRBV19 with TRBJ2-5; D gene unclear. Germline CDR1 reads LNHDA; CDR2 reads SQIVND (reference sequence). This CDR3 has 13 residues. The CDR3 DNA reads TGTGCCAGTAGTACCCAAACGCAAGTGACCCACTACTTC. Protein: CASSTQTQVTHYF.

This clonotype occurred a few times. The chain has TRBV7-2 and TRBJ2-7, with 8 bases identical to TRBD2. V dropped 5 bases and J dropped 2; count of bases not matched to a gene: 8. The length of the CDR3 is 15 residues. Per the germline V gene, CDR1 is SGHTA and CDR2 is FQGNSA. In DNA form, the CDR3 reads TGTGCCAGCAGCCCTAGTGGCGGGGGGCCCTACGAGCAGTACTTC. Amino acids: CASSPSGGGPYEQYF. Complete variable domain (other parts from reference TRBV7-2 and TRBJ2-7): GAGVSQSPSNKVTEKGKDVELRCDPISGHTALYWYRQSLGQGLEFLIYFQGNSAPDKSGLPSDRFSAERTGGSVSTLTIQRTQQEDSAVYLCASSPSGGGPYEQYFGPGTRLTVT.

This clonotype was seen many times. J is TRBJ1-5 and V is TRBV12-3 or TRBV12-4; TRBD1 matches at 7 bases. The junction had 12 bases not matched to a gene; V was cut back by 6 bases and J by 7 bases. The CDR3 covers 15 residues. DNA for the CDR3: TGTGCCAGCAGCCCCTCCCCACAGGGGAGCCAGCCCCAGCATTTT. This sequence encodes CASSPSPQGSQPQHF.

In its sample, this clonotype was seen a few times. V is TRBV7-8 and J is TRBJ1-1; the D gene is possibly TRBD1 (6 bases). Deletions cut 5 bases from V and 11 bases from J, with 12 bases between. The germline gives CDR1 SGHVS, CDR2 FQNEAQ. The CDR3 runs 11 residues. Here the CDR3 reads CASSITGSAFF. The CDR3 DNA reads TGTGCCAGCAGCATAACAGGGTCGGCTTTCTTT.